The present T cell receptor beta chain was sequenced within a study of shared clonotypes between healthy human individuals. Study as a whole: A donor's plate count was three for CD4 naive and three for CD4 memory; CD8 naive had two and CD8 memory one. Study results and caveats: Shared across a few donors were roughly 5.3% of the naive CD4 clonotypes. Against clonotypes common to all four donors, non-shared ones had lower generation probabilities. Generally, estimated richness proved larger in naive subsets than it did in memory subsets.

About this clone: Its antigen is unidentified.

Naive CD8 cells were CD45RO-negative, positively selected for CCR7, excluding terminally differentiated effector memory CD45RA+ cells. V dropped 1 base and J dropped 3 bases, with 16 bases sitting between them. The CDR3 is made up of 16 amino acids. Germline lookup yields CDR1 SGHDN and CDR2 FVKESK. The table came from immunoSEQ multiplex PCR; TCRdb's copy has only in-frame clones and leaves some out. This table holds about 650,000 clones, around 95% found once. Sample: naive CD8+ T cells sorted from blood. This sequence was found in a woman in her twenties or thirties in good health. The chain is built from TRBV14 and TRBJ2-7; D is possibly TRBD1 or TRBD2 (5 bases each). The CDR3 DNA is TGTGCCAGCAGCCAAGCCCGGAGGACACCGGTCTACGAGCAGTACTTC. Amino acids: CASSQARRTPVYEQYF.